This TCR beta chain was sequenced during a study of control samples from healthy donors and cancer patients. V gave up 5 bases and J gave up 7 bases, with 21 bases separating them. Germline assignment: CDR1 SGHAT and CDR2 FQNNGV. CDR3 length equals 16 residues. Produced via immunoSEQ multiplex PCR; TCRdb's table is partial and in-frame only. The repertoire holds about 140,000 clones, under 95% seen once, with about 7.1% in the top ten. This sequence originates from a man between 18 and 35 years old in good health. The chain employs TRBV11-2 and TRBJ2-1; TRBD1 is a possible D gene (5 bases). The sample comprised blood. This chain's CDR3 is CASSPNPQVWGNEQFF. The CDR3 DNA is TGTGCCAGCAGCCCAAATCCACAGGTTTGGGGTAATGAGCAGTTCTTC.